The 14 T cell receptor beta chains reported below all come from one sample, sequenced in a study of blood T cell repertoires in COVID-19. Produced via immunoSEQ multiplex PCR; TCRdb's table is partial and in-frame only. The sample records about 180,000 clones, around 80% being singletons. Sequencing was carried out using peripheral blood. The receptor source for this set is a woman older than 75 with COVID-19, enrolled during active disease.

The CDR3 DNA reads as TGTGCCAGCAGCTTAGGACACACAGATACGCAGTATTTT. It codes for CASSLGHTDTQYF. The J gene is TRBJ2-3, the V gene TRBV11-2; D call uncertain. The CDR3 length is 13 residues. V was trimmed by 1 base and J by 2 bases, leaving 4 bases between them. Germline V lookup: CDR1 SGHAT, CDR2 FQNNGV.

The genes are TRBV20-1 and TRBJ2-1; 7 bases are shared with TRBD2. CDR1 and CDR2 (germline): DFQATT, SNEGSKA (reference sequence). CDR3 length equals 14 residues. V shed 3 bases and J 4 bases; nucleotides not matched to a gene: 6. DNA of the CDR3: TGCAGTGCTAGTTGGGCTAGCGGTTACAATGAGCAGTTCTTC. It specifies CSASWASGYNEQFF.

This rearrangement joins TRBV11-3 to TRBJ2-7, with D possibly being TRBD1 (6 bases). This CDR3 region has 20 residues. Germline V gene sequence: CDR1 SGHNT, CDR2 YENEEA. With 4 bases removed from V and 2 bases from J, the gap between germline ends came to 30 bases. CDR3 bases: TGTGCCAGCAGCTCAGTGGGAGTAACCGGGCCCACAGGGAGTACCTACGAGCAGTACTTC. As protein: CASSSVGVTGPTGSTYEQYF.

The rearrangement uses TRBV18 and TRBJ2-7; D possibly corresponds to TRBD1 (7 bases). The CDR3 sequence is 15 residues long. V lost 6 bases and J 3 bases, leaving 18 bases between the germline ends. Germline CDR1 KGHSH, CDR2 LQKENI. CDR3 amino acids: CASSIRGTERYEQYF. The DNA of the CDR3 is TGTGCCAGCTCTATACGGGGGACAGAGCGCTACGAGCAGTACTTC.

The CDR3 DNA sequence: TGTGTTCCTGGGACAGAAGACACTGAAGCTTTCTTT. It is translated as CVPGTEDTEAFF. The rearrangement uses TRBV5-8 and TRBJ1-1; the match to TRBD1 covers 7 bases. From germline, CDR1 is SGHTS and CDR2 YDEGEE. CDR3 length: 12 residues.

This clone has at least ten counts. This sample also contains other DNA sequences that code for the same CDR3. The chain uses TRBV30 and TRBJ1-6; weak D call: TRBD1 (5 bases). V lost 1 base and J lost 5, with 9 bases in between. CDR1 is GTSNPN and CDR2 is SVGIG in the germline V gene (reference sequence). The CDR3 is 14 amino acids. The CDR3 DNA reads TGTGCCTGGAGTGGGGGCCAGGATAATTCACCCCTCCACTTT. Its translation is CAWSGGQDNSPLHF.

The chain uses TRBV29-1 and TRBJ2-2, with 14 bases matching TRBD2. The V gene's germline CDR1 is SQVTM and CDR2 ANQGSEA. The CDR3 has 18 amino acids. Trimming cost V 4 bases and J 4 bases; bases outside gene matches: 11. CDR3 sequence: CSVGAPGLAGAGTGELFF. The CDR3 DNA follows: TGCAGCGTTGGGGCCCCGGGACTAGCGGGAGCGGGCACCGGGGAGCTGTTTTTT.

The chain carries TRBV15 and TRBJ2-3; TRBD1 agrees at 8 bases. V lost 5 bases, J lost 0 bases, and 4 bases stayed unmatched. The CDR3 runs 15 residues. Germline values: CDR1 LNHNV, CDR2 YYDKDF (reference sequence). This CDR3 reads CATSRTGISTDTQYF. The CDR3 DNA is TGTGCCACCAGCCGGACAGGGATTAGCACAGATACGCAGTATTTT.

This clone has only one observation. CDR3 sequence reads: CASSFTPGLDEQYF. The CDR3 DNA reads TGTGCCAGCTCATTCACTCCGGGACTAGACGAGCAGTACTTC. This chain connects TRBV18 to TRBJ2-7; 8 bases are a match to TRBD2. This CDR3 has 14 amino acids. J lost 5 bases, V lost 5 bases, and 8 bases had no gene match. CDR1 is KGHSH, CDR2 LQKENI, per germline.

V and J are TRBV5-1 and TRBJ2-2; 12 positions match TRBD2. CDR1 is SGHRS, CDR2 YFSETQ, per germline. Unmatched junction bases numbered 4, after V lost 0 bases and J lost 1 base. The CDR3 length is 18 residues. In DNA form, the CDR3 reads TGCGCCAGCAGCTTGGGACTAGCGGGAGACCTGAACACCGGGGAGCTGTTTTTT. Translated, it gives CASSLGLAGDLNTGELFF. The full variable domain, in which reference TRBV5-1 and TRBJ2-2 provide the parts outside the CDR3, is KAGVTQTPRYLIKTRGQQVTLSCSPISGHRSVSWYQQTPGQGLQFLFEYFSETQRNKGNFPGRFSGRQFSNSRSEMNVSTLELGDSALYLCASSLGLAGDLNTGELFFGEGSRLTVL.

This clone appeared a single time. The V gene is TRBV3-1 (or the pseudogene TRBV3-2), the J gene TRBJ1-1; 7 bases fit TRBD1. This CDR3 spans 15 amino acids. With 0 bases clipped from V and 3 bases from J, the junction kept 4 bases outside the gene matches. In germline, CDR1 is LGHDT, CDR2 YNNKEL (reference sequence). CDR3 loop: CASSQDRTGYTEAFF. In DNA, the CDR3 is TGTGCCAGCAGCCAAGATCGGACAGGCTACACTGAAGCTTTCTTT.

J is TRBJ1-1 and V is TRBV2; the match to TRBD1 covers 7 bases. The V gene's germline CDR1 is SNHLY and CDR2 FYNNEI. The CDR3 extends over 15 amino acids. V lost 6 bases and J lost 0; bases outside the gene matches: 7. CDR3 DNA sequence: TGTGCCAGCAGGGAGGGCCAGGGGGTGAACACTGAAGCTTTCTTT. Protein: CASREGQGVNTEAFF.

CDR3 sequence reads: CASSKTSGRIDTGELFF. In DNA, the CDR3 is TGTGCCAGTAGTAAGACTAGCGGGAGAATCGACACCGGGGAGCTGTTTTTT. The chain has TRBV19 and TRBJ2-2; 12 nucleotides agree with TRBD2. Germline-derived CDR1 and CDR2 are LNHDA and SQIVND (reference sequence). The V segment lost 4 bases and the J segment 3 bases; nucleotides outside the gene matches: 6. This CDR3 region has 17 residues.

CDR3 bases: TGCGCCAGCAGCTTGGGTAGTGCGAACACCGGGGAGCTGTTTTTT. It translates to CASSLGSANTGELFF. This chain connects TRBV5-1 to TRBJ2-2, with D hard to call. Per the germline V gene, CDR1 is SGHRS and CDR2 is YFSETQ. Trimming pared 0 bases from V and 0 bases from J, leaving 6 bases between. The CDR3 consists of 15 residues.